This TCR beta chain was retrieved from a study of cytomegalovirus exposure and HLA in healthy donors. The study, taken as a whole, reports: There were some public TCRs occurring in many donors, but most TCR sequences were rare. In vitro data verified a few CMV-associated chains as specific for CMV antigens.

For this clone: Its antigen is unidentified.

The CDR3 spans 16 residues. The germline gives CDR1 MNHEY, CDR2 SMNVEV (reference sequence). V lost 0 bases and J 1 base, leaving 9 bases between the germline ends. The PCR had 60 Vbeta and 13 Jbeta primers. TCRdb's copy holds only in-frame clones and misses some; the assay was immunoSEQ multiplex PCR. The profile covers 60,000 or so clones, with 65% to 80% appearing a single time and 30% to 40% taken by the ten largest. This clonotype was obtained from a man aged 35 to 55 in good health and CMV-seropositive. The rearrangement joins TRBV27 to TRBJ2-2, with D unresolved. The sample taken for sequencing was PBMCs. The CDR3 DNA reads as TGTGCCAGCAGTTTATCGGTTCACAGGAACACCGGGGAGCTGTTTTTT. Translation: CASSLSVHRNTGELFF.